Detailed here is one T cell receptor beta chain. Its matching antigen is unknown. PCR employed 60 Vbeta and 13 Jbeta primers. Assay used: immunoSEQ multiplex PCR; TCRdb lists only in-frame clones, some missing. The table has 250,000 to 350,000 clones, 80% seen once. The data were taken from a study of cytomegalovirus exposure and HLA in healthy donors. Germline trimming cut 5 bases from V and 2 bases from J; bases unmatched to any gene: 11. The CDR3 length is 18 residues. CDR1 and CDR2 from the germline V gene are SGHVS and FNYEAQ. Overall study results and limits: Association of a missense DCLRE1C variant with TCR beta V- and J-gene trimming was reported in a later analysis. Researchers reported that a few CMV-associated chains were confirmed in vitro as CMV antigen-specific.

The source of this sequence is a girl under 10 years old in good health and CMV-seronegative. The rearrangement links TRBV7-6 to TRBJ2-6, with 8 bases that match TRBD1. Sequencing input: PBMCs. The CDR3 loop reads CASSQNTQGAAGANVLTF. CDR3 nucleotides: TGTGCCAGCAGCCAAAACACGCAGGGGGCGGCTGGGGCCAACGTCCTGACTTTC.